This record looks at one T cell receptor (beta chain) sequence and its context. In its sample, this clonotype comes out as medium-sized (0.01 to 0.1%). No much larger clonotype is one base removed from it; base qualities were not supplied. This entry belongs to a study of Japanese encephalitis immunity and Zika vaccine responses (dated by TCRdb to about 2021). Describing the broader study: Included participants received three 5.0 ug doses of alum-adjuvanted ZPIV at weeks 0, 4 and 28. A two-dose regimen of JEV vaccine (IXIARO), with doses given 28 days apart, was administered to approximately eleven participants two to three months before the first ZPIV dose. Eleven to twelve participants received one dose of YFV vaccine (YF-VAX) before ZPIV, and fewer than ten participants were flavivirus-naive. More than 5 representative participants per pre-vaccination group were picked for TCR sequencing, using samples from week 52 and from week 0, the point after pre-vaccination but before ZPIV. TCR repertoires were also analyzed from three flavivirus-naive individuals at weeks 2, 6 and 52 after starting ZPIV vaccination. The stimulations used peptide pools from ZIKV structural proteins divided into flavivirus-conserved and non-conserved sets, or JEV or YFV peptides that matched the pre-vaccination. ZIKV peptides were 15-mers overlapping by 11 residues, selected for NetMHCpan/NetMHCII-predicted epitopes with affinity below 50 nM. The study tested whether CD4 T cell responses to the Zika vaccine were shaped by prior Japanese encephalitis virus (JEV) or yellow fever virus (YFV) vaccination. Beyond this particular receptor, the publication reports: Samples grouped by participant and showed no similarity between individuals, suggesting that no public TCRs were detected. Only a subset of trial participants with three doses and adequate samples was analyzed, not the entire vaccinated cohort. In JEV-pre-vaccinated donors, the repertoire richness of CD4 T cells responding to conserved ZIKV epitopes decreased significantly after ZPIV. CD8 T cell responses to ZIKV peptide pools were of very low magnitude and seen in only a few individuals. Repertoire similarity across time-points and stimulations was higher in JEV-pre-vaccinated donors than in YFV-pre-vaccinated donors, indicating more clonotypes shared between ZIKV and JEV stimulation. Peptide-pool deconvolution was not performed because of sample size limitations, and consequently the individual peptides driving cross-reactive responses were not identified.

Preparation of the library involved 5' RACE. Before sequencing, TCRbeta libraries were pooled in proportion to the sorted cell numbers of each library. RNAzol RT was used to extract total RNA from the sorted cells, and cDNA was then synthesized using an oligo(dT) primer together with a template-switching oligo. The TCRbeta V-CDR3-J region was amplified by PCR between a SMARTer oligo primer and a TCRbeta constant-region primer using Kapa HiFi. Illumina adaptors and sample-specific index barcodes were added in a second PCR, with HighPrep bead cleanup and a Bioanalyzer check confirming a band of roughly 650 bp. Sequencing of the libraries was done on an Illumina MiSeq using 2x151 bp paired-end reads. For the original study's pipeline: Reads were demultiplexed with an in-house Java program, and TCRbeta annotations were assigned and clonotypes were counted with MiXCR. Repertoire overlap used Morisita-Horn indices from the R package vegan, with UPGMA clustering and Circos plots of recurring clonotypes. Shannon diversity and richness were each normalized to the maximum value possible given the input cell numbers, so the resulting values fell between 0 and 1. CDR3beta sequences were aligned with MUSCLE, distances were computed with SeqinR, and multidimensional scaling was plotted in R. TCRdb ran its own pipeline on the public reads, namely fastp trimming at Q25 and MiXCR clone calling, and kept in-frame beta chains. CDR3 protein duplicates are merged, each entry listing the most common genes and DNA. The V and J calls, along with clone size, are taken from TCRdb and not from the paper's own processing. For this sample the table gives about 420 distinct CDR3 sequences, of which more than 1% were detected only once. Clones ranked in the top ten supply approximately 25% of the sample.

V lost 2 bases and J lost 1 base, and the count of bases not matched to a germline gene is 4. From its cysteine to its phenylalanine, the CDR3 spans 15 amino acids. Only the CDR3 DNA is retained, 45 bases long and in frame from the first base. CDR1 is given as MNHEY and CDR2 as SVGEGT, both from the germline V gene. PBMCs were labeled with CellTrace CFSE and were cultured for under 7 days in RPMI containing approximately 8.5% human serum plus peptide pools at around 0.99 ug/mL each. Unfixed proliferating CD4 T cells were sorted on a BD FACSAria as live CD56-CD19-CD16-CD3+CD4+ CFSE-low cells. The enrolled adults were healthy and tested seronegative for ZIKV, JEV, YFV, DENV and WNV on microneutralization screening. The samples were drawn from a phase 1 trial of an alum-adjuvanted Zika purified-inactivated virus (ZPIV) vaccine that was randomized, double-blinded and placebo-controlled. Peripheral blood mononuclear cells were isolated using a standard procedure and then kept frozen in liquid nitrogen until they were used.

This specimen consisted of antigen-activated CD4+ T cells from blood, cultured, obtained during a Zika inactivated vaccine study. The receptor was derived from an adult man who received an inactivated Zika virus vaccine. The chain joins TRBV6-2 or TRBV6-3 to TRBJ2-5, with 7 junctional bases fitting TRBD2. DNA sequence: TGTGCCAGCAGTTACGTCAGCGGGGCCCAAGAGACCCAGTACTTC. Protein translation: CASSYVSGAQETQYF.